What follows are 5 T cell receptor beta chains derived from one specimen sequenced in a study of radiation and T cells in renal cell carcinoma. Specified time point: blood 2 weeks post-SBRT. Treatment described: 15 Gy SBRT to primary tumor, nephrectomy 4 weeks later. Measured with immunoSEQ multiplex PCR; TCRdb has only the in-frame clones, and not every one. The table records about 150,000 clones, about 87% of them present only once. This sample comprised blood, obtained from a patient whose treatment included radiotherapy and nephrectomy. The receptors shown here come from a woman aged 50 to 65 with renal cell carcinoma.

V usage is TRBV5-1 and J usage is TRBJ2-5; possible D gene TRBD1, 5 bases. The germline gives CDR1 SGHRS, CDR2 YFSETQ. Trimming cost V 5 bases and J 5 bases, with 16 bases left between them. This CDR3 region has 14 residues. CDR3 sequence: CASSWGEVLETQYF. CDR3 coding DNA: TGCGCCAGCAGTTGGGGCGAGGTATTGGAGACCCAGTACTTC.

The V gene is TRBV30, the J gene TRBJ1-2, with 8 bases fitting TRBD1. This CDR3 has 13 amino acids. Germline V gene data show CDR1 as GTSNPN and CDR2 as SVGIG (reference sequence). V lost 4 bases and J lost 5; bases outside the gene matches: 6. CDR3 DNA: TGTGCCTGGACCAAGGACAGGGTATATGGCTACACCTTC. Translated, it gives CAWTKDRVYGYTF.

The rearrangement joins TRBV6-5 to TRBJ2-7; D possibly uses TRBD1 or TRBD2 (5 bases each). Trimming cost V 2 bases and J 5 bases, with 10 bases left between them. The CDR3 has 13 amino acids. Germline V gene lookup returns CDR1 MNHEY and CDR2 SVGAGI. The CDR3, as DNA: TGTGCCAGCAGTTACGCTGGGACGGACGAGCAGTACTTC. Its protein product is CASSYAGTDEQYF.

This chain links TRBV13 with TRBJ2-2; 12 bases match TRBD1. The trim removed 3 bases at V and 6 bases at J, leaving 11 bases unmatched. The CDR3 has 18 amino acids. From germline, CDR1 is PRHDT and CDR2 FYEKMQ (reference sequence). In nucleotides, the CDR3 is TGTGCCAGCAGCTTTTTAGGGGACAGGGGGCAAAGTCCCGGGGAGCTGTTTTTT. Amino acids: CASSFLGDRGQSPGELFF.

V is TRBV7-8 and J is TRBJ2-7; the match to TRBD1 covers 7 bases. The CDR3 extends over 14 amino acids. Germline V gene sequence: CDR1 SGHVS, CDR2 FQNEAQ. With V trimmed by 10 bases and J by 0 bases, 9 bases remained unmatched. CDR3 protein: CATHRTGYSYEQYF. CDR3 in DNA: TGTGCCACCCACAGGACAGGATACTCCTACGAGCAGTACTTC.